This T cell receptor (beta chain) appears in the sequencing data of a study of control samples from healthy donors and cancer patients. TCRdb keeps only in-frame clones here, not all; method: immunoSEQ multiplex PCR. The sample consists of 130,000 or so clones, 90% to 95% of them appearing once. Germline-derived CDR1 and CDR2 are LNHDA and SQIVND (reference sequence). There are 16 residues in the CDR3. Germline trimming cut 0 bases from V and 5 bases from J; bases unmatched to any gene: 7. This chain links TRBV19 with TRBJ1-5; 7 nucleotides line up with TRBD1. The sequence derives from a man aged 60-69 years with colorectal cancer. Sample: PBMCs. CDR3 coding DNA: TGTGCCAGTAGTATAGATCCGGGGGACAGATATCAGCCCCAGCATTTT. As protein: CASSIDPGDRYQPQHF.